These 5 T cell receptor beta chains came from one sample sequenced in a study of T cell responses to AZD1222 COVID-19 vaccine. Measured with immunoSEQ multiplex PCR; TCRdb has only the in-frame clones, and not every one. The sample records fewer than 150,000 clones, approximately 80% being singletons. This sample comprised peripheral blood, obtained on day 0 of AZD1222 vaccination. Receptors were obtained from an adult in good health.

This clone occurred once. The chain uses TRBV6-5 and TRBJ2-3; D is perhaps TRBD1 (5 bases). This CDR3 has 12 residues. V lost 1 base to trimming and J lost 11 bases, with 10 bases between them. Germline CDR1 MNHEY, CDR2 SVGAGI. The CDR3 reads CASSYLEGQQYF. As DNA, the CDR3 is TGTGCCAGCAGTTACTTGGAAGGACAGCAGTATTTT.

In its sample, this clone was seen a few times. The genes are TRBV12-5 and TRBJ2-5; 8 bases map to TRBD1. V lost 4 bases to trimming and J lost 5 bases; unmatched junction nucleotides: 6. The germline gives CDR1 LGHNT, CDR2 FRNRAP. The CDR3 contains 14 residues. CDR3 sequence reads: CASGSTDRAETQYF. The CDR3, as DNA: TGTGCTAGTGGTTCCACGGACAGGGCGGAGACCCAGTACTTC.

V is TRBV30 and J is TRBJ1-1, with D uncertain. The CDR3 covers 15 residues. V was clipped by 2 bases and J by 5 bases, with 18 bases between them. Germline V lookup: CDR1 GTSNPN, CDR2 SVGIG (reference sequence). The CDR3 nucleotides are TGTGCCTGGAGTTTCTCCGGGCCCCTGGAAACTGAAGCTTTCTTT. This sequence encodes CAWSFSGPLETEAFF. Complete variable domain (other parts from reference TRBV30 and TRBJ1-1): SQTIHQWPATLVQPVGSPLSLECTVEGTSNPNLYWYRQAAGRGLQLLFYSVGIGQISSEVPQNLSASRPQDRQFILSSKKLLLSDSGFYLCAWSFSGPLETEAFFGQGTRLTVV.

The V gene is TRBV5-4, the J gene TRBJ1-4; D gene ambiguous. From germline, CDR1 is SGHNT and CDR2 YYREEE (reference sequence). V gave up 1 base and J gave up 4 bases, with 8 bases separating them. The CDR3 consists of 14 residues. CDR3 residues: CASSLNLGNEKLFF. The CDR3 coding sequence is TGTGCCAGCAGCTTGAACTTGGGTAATGAAAAACTGTTTTTT.

This chain uses TRBV18 with TRBJ1-1; the D gene is possibly TRBD1 (5 bases). This CDR3 has 15 amino acids. Deletions cut 4 bases from V and 3 bases from J, with 15 bases between. Per germline, CDR1 KGHSH and CDR2 LQKENI. DNA for the CDR3: TGTGCCAGCTCACGGGACGGTGGGGGGGACACTGAAGCTTTCTTT. Protein sequence: CASSRDGGGDTEAFF.